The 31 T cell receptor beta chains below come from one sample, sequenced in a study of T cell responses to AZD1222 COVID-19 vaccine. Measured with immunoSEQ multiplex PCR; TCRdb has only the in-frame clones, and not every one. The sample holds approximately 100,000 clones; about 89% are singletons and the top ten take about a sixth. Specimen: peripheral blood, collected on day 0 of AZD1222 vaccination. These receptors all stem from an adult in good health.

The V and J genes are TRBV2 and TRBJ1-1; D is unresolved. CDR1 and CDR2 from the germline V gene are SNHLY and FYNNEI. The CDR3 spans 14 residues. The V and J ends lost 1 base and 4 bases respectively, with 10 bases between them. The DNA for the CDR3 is TGTGCCAGCAGTGAAGTGGAGATCGGCACTGAAGCTTTCTTT. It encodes CASSEVEIGTEAFF.

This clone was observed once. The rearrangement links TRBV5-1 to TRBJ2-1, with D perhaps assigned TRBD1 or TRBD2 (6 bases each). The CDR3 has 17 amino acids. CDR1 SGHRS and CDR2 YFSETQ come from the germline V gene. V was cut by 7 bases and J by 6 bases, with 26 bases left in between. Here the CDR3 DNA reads TGCGCCAGCGGGGGGATTACAGGGCTGGGTAACGTCAATGAGCAGTTCTTC. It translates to CASGGITGLGNVNEQFF. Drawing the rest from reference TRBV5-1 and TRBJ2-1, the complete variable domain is KAGVTQTPRYLIKTRGQQVTLSCSPISGHRSVSWYQQTPGQGLQFLFEYFSETQRNKGNFPGRFSGRQFSNSRSEMNVSTLELGDSALYLCASGGITGLGNVNEQFFGPGTRLTVL.

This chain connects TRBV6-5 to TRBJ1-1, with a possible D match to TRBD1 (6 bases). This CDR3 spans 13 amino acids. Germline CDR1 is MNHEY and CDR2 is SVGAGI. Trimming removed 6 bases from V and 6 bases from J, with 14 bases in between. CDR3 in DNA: TGTGCCAGCAGGATAACAGGGTCCCCTGAAGCTTTCTTT. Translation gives CASRITGSPEAFF.

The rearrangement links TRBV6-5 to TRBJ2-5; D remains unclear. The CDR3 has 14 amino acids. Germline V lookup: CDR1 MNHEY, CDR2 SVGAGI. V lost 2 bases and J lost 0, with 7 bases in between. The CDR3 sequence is CASSYSGNQETQYF. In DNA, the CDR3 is TGTGCCAGCAGTTACAGTGGTAACCAAGAGACCCAGTACTTC.

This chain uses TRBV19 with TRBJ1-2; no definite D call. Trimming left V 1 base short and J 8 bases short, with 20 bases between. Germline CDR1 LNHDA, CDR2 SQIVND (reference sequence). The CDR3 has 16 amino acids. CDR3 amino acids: CASSIGGRREADGYTF. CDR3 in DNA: TGTGCCAGTAGTATAGGAGGCAGACGTGAAGCCGACGGCTACACCTTC.

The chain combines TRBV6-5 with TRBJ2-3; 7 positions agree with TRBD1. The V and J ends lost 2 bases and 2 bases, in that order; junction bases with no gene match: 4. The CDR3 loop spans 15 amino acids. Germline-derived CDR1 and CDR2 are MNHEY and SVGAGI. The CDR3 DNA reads TGTGCCAGCAGTTACAGGGGGCCTATCACAGATACGCAGTATTTT. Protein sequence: CASSYRGPITDTQYF.

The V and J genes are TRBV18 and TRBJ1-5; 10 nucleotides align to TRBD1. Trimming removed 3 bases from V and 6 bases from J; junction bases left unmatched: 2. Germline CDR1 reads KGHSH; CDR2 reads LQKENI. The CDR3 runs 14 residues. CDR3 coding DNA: TGTGCCAGCTCACCGACAGGGGGCACTCAGCCCCAGCATTTT. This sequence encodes CASSPTGGTQPQHF.

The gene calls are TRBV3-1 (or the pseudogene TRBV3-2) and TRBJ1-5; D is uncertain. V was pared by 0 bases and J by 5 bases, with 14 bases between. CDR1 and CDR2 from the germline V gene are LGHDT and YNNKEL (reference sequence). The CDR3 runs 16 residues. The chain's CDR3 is CASSQDNGMRDQPQHF. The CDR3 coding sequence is TGTGCCAGCAGCCAAGATAACGGGATGAGGGATCAGCCCCAGCATTTT.

The CDR3 DNA is TGTGCCAGCAGCTTCGGGGGTACGTTAGAGACCCAGTACTTC. Translated: CASSFGGTLETQYF. The genes are TRBV11-1 and TRBJ2-5; TRBD2 is a possible D gene (6 bases). In germline, CDR1 is SGHAT, CDR2 FQDESV (reference sequence). The V end lost 3 bases, the J end lost 4 bases, and 12 bases lay between the germline ends. The CDR3 loop spans 14 amino acids.

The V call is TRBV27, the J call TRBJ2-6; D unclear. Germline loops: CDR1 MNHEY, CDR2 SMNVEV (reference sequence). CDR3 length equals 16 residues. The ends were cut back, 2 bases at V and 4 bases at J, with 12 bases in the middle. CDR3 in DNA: TGTGCCAGCAGTTTAGTAGGGATTACAGGGGCCAACGTCCTGACTTTC. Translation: CASSLVGITGANVLTF.

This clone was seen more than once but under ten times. The CDR3 reads CASSQVQRGANSIPYEQYF. The CDR3 coding sequence is TGTGCCAGCAGCCAAGTACAGCGGGGGGCGAATTCCATTCCCTACGAGCAGTACTTC. The rearrangement links TRBV14 to TRBJ2-7; 9 bases fit TRBD2. Trimming cost V 1 base and J 2 bases; bases outside gene matches: 15. The germline gives CDR1 SGHDN, CDR2 FVKESK. CDR3 length: 19 amino acids.

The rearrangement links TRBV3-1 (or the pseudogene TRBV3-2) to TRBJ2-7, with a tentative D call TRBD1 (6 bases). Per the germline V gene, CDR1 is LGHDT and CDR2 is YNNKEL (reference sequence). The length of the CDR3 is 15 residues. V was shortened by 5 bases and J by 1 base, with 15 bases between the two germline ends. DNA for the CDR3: TGTGCCAGCAGCAAGCGGACAGAACCGTCCTACGAGCAGTACTTC. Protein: CASSKRTEPSYEQYF.

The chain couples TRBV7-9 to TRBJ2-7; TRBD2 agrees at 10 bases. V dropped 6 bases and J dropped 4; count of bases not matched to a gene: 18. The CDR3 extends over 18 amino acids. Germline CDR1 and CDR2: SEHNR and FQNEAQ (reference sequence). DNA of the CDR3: TGTGCCAGCAGTCCGGGGCGAGGGCCTAGCGGGAGTTCGTACGAGCAGTACTTC. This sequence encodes CASSPGRGPSGSSYEQYF.

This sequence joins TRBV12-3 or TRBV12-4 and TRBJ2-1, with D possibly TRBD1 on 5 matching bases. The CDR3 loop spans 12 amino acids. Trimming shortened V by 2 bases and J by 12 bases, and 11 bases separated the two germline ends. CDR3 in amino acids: CASSLYRLGQFF. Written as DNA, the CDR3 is TGTGCCAGCAGTTTATACAGGTTAGGGCAGTTCTTC.

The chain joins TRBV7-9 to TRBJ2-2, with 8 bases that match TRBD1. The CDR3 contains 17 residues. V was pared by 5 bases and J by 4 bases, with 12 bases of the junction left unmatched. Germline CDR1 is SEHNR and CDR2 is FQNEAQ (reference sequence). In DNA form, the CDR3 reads TGTGCCAGCAGCCCTACGCTTCAGGGGGCTGGCACCGGGGAGCTGTTTTTT. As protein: CASSPTLQGAGTGELFF. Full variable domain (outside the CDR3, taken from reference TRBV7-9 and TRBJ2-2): DTGVSQNPRHKITKRGQNVTFRCDPISEHNRLYWYRQTLGQGPEFLTYFQNEAQLEKSRLLSDRFSAERPKGSFSTLEIQRTEQGDSAMYLCASSPTLQGAGTGELFFGEGSRLTVL.

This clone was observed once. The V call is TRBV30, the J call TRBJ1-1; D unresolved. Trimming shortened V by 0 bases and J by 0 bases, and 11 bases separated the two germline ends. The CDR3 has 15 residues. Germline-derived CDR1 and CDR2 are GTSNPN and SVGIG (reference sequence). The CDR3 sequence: CAWSVAAVMNTEAFF. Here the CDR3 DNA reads TGTGCCTGGAGTGTAGCGGCAGTCATGAACACTGAAGCTTTCTTT.

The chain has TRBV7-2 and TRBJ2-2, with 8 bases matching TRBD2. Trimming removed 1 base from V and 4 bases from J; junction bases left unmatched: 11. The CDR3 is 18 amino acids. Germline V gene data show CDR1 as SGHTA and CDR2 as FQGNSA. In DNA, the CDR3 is TGTGCCAGCAGCTTAGTGGGGGTAGCGGGGACTATCACCGGGGAGCTGTTTTTT. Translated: CASSLVGVAGTITGELFF.

CDR3 DNA: TGTGCCAGTAGCTTAACCCCGGGACAGGGCACAGATACGCAGTATTTT. It codes for CASSLTPGQGTDTQYF. The chain joins TRBV19 to TRBJ2-3, with TRBD1 matching over 8 bases. Germline V gene sequence: CDR1 LNHDA, CDR2 SQIVND (reference sequence). The ends lost 6 bases at V and 1 base at J; junction bases unmatched: 9. The CDR3 totals 16 residues.

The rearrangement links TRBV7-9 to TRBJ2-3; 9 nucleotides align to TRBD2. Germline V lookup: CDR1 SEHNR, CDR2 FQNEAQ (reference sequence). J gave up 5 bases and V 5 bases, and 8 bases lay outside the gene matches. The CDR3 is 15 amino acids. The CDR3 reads CASSVLALAGDTQYF. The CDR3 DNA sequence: TGTGCCAGCAGCGTCTTGGCACTAGCGGGAGATACGCAGTATTTT.

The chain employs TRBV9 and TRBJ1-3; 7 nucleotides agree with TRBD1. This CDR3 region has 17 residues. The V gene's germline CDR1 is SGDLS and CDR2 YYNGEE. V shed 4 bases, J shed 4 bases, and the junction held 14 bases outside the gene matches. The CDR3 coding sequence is TGTGCCAGCAGCAAAGACCCAACAGGGGTGACCGGAAACACCATATATTTT. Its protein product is CASSKDPTGVTGNTIYF.

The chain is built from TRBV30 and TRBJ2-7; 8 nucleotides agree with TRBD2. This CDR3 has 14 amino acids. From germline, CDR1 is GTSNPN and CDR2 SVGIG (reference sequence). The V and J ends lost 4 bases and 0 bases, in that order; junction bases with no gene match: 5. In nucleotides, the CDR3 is TGTGCCTGGACCTCTAGCGGGCTCTCCTACGAGCAGTACTTC. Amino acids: CAWTSSGLSYEQYF.

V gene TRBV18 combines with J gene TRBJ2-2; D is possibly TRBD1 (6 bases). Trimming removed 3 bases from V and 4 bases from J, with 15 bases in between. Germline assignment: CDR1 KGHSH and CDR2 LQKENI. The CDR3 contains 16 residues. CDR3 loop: CASSPGQTRGTGELFF. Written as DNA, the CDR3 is TGTGCCAGCTCACCCGGACAGACCCGGGGCACCGGGGAGCTGTTTTTT.

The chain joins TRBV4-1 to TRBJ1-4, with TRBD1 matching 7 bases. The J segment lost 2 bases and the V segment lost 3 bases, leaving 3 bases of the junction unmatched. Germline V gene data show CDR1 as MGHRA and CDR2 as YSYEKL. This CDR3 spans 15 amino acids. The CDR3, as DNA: TGCGCCAGCAGCCATAGGGGGCCTACTAATGAAAAACTGTTTTTT. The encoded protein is CASSHRGPTNEKLFF.

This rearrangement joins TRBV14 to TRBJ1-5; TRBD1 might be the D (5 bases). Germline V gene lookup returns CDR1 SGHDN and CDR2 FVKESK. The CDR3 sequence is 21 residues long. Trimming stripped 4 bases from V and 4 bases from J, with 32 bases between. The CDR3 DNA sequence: TGTGCCAGCAGCCTCCGAAAGCGAAGGGGCCAGTCCTCGTTAGGGAATCAGCCCCAGCATTTT. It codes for CASSLRKRRGQSSLGNQPQHF.

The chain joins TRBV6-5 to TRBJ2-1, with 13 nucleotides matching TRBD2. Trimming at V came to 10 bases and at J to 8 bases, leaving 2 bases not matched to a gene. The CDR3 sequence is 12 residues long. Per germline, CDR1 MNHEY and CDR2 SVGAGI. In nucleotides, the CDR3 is TGTGCCATGGGACTAGCGGGACATGAGCAGTTCTTC. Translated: CAMGLAGHEQFF.

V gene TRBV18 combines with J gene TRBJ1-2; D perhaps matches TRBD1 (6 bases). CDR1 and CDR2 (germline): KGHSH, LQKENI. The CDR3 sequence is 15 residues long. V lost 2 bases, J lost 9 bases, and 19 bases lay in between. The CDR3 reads CASSPDRTAGVSYTF. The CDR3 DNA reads TGTGCCAGCTCACCAGATAGGACAGCGGGGGTGAGCTACACCTTC.

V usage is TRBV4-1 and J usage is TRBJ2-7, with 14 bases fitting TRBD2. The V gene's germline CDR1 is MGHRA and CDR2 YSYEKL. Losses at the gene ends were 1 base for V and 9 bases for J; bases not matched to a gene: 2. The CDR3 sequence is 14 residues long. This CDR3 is CASSQAGTSGRQYF. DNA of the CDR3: TGCGCCAGCAGCCAAGCCGGGACTAGCGGGAGGCAGTACTTC.

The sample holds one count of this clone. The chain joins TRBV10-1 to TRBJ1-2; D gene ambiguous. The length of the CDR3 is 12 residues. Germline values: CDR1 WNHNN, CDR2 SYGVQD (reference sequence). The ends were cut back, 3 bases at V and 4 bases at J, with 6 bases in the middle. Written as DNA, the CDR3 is TGCGCCAGCAGTGATGTGGGCTATGGCTACACCTTC. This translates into CASSDVGYGYTF.

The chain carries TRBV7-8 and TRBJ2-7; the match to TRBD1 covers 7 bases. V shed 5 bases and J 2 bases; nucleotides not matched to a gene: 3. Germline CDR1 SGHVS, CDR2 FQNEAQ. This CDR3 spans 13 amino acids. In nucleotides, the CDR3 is TGTGCCAGCAGCCGACAGGGCACCTACGAGCAGTACTTC. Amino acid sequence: CASSRQGTYEQYF.

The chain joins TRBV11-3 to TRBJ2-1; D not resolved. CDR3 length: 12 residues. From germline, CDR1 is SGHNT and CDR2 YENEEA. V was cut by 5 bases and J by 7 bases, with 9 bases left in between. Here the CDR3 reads CASSIVYNEQFF. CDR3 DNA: TGTGCCAGCAGCATAGTGTATAATGAGCAGTTCTTC.

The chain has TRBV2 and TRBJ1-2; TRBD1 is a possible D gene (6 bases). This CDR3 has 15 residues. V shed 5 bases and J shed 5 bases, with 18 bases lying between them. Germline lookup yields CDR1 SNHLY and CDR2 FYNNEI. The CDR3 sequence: CASSPTGRVLYGYTF. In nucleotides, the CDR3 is TGTGCCAGCAGTCCAACAGGGCGAGTATTGTATGGCTACACCTTC.